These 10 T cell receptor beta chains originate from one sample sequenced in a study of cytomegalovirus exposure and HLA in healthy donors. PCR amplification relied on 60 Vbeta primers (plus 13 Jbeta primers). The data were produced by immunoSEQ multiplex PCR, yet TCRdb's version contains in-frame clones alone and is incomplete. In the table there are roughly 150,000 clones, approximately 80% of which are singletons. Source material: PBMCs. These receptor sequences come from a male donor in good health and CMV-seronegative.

CDR3 nucleotides: TGTGCCAGCAGCTTAGTACAGGGAGAGACCCAGTACTTC. Its translation is CASSLVQGETQYF. This chain links TRBV7-2 with TRBJ2-5; weak D call: TRBD1 (6 bases). The V end was cut by 1 base, the J end by 4 bases, with 7 bases between. Germline V lookup: CDR1 SGHTA, CDR2 FQGNSA. The CDR3 sequence is 13 residues long. Drawing the rest from reference TRBV7-2 and TRBJ2-5, the complete variable domain is GAGVSQSPSNKVTEKGKDVELRCDPISGHTALYWYRQSLGQGLEFLIYFQGNSAPDKSGLPSDRFSAERTGGSVSTLTIQRTQQEDSAVYLCASSLVQGETQYFGPGTRLLVL.

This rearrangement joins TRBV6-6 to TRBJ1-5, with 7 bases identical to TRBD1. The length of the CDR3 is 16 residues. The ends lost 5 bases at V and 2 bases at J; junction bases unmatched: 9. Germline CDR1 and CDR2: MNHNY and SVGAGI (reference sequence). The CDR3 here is CASSSPQGPGNQPQHF. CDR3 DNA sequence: TGTGCCAGCAGTAGTCCACAGGGGCCGGGCAATCAGCCCCAGCATTTT.

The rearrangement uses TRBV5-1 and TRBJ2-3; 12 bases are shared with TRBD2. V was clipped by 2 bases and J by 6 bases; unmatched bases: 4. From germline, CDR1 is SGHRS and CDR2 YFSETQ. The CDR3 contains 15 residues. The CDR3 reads CASSLTSGGSDTQYF. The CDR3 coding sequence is TGCGCCAGCAGCTTAACTAGCGGGGGGTCCGATACGCAGTATTTT.

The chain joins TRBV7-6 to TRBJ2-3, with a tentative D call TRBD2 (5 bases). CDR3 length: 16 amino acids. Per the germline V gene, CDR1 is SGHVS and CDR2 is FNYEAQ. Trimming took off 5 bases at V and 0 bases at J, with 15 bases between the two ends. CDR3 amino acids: CASSKLVGPSTDTQYF. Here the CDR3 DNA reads TGTGCCAGCAGCAAACTAGTGGGTCCTAGCACAGATACGCAGTATTTT.

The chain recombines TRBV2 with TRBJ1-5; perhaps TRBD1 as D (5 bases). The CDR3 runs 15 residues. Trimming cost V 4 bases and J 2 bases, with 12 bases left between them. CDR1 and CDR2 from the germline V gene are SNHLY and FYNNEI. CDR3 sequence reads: CASSGRDRGNQPQHF. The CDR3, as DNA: TGTGCCAGCAGTGGCAGGGATCGAGGCAATCAGCCCCAGCATTTT.

CDR3 protein: CASSAGQGASYEQYF. Written as DNA, the CDR3 is TGTGCCAGCAGTGCTGGACAGGGGGCTTCCTACGAGCAGTACTTC. The J gene is TRBJ2-7, the V gene TRBV6-1, with 11 nucleotides matching TRBD1. CDR1 is MNHNS and CDR2 is SASEGT in the germline V gene. CDR3 length: 15 residues. J gave up 1 base and V 4 bases, and 3 bases lay outside the gene matches.

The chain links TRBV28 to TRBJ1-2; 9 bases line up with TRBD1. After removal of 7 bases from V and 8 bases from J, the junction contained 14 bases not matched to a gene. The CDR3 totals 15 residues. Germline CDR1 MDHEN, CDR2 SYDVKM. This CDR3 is CASTTQALGQGGYTF. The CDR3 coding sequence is TGTGCCAGCACCACTCAAGCACTCGGACAGGGGGGCTACACCTTC.

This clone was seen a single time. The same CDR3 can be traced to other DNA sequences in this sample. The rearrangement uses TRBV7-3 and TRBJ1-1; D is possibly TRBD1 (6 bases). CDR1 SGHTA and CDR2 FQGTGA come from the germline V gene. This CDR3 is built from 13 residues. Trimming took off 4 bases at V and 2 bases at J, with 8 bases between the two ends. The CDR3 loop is CASSSGTNTEAFF. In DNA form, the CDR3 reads TGTGCCAGCAGCTCAGGGACAAACACTGAAGCTTTCTTT.

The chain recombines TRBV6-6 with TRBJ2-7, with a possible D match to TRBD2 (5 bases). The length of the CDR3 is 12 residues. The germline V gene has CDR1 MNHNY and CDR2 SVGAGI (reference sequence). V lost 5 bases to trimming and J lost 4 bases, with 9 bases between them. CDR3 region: CASSHTGYEQYF. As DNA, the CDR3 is TGTGCCAGCAGTCATACGGGATACGAGCAGTACTTC.

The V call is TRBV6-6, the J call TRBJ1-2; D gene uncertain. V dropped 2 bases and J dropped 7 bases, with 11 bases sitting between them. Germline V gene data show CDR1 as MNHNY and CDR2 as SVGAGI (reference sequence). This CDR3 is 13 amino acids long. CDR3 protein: CASSYRGEGGYTF. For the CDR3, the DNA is TGTGCCAGCAGTTACCGGGGAGAAGGTGGCTACACCTTC.